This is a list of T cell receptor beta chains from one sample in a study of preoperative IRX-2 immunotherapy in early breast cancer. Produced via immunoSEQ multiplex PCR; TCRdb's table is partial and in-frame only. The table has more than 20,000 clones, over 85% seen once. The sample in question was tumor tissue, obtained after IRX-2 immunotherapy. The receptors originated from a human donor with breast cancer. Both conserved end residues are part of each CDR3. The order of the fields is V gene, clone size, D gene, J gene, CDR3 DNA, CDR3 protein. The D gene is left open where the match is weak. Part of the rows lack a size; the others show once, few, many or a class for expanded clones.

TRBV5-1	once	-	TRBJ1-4	TGCGCCAGCAGCTTGGACAGGGCTAATGAAAAACTGTTTTTT	CASSLDRANEKLFF
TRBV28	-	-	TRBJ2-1	TGTGCCAGCAGTTTAATGGCAGCGGCTGAGCAGTTCTTC	CASSLMAAAEQFF
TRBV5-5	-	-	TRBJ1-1	TGTGCCAGCAGCTTGGAACGGGGCTCCGGGGCGGCTTTCTTT	CASSLERGSGAAFF
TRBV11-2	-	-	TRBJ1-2	TGTGCCAGCAGCTCCCTCAGGGTCCTGAGGGGCGGCTACACCTTC	CASSSLRVLRGGYTF
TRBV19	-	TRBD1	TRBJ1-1	TGTGCCAGTAGTAGAGTGGGGGACAGGGGGCTGAACACTGAAGCTTTCTTT	CASSRVGDRGLNTEAFF
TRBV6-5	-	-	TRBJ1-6	TGTGCCAGCAGTGGTTTTAAGTCACCCCTCCACTTT	CASSGFKSPLHF
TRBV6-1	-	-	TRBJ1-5	TGTGCCAGCACGAACCCGGGGAATCAGCCCCAGCATTTT	CASTNPGNQPQHF
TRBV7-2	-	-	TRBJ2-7	TGTGCCAGCAGCCAACGGGGGGCGTCCTACGAGCAGTACTTC	CASSQRGASYEQYF
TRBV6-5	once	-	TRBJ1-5	TGTGCCAGCAGTCAGAGGAGCAATCAGCCCCAGCATTTT	CASSQRSNQPQHF
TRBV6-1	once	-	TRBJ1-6	TGTGCCAGCACTGGGGGGCAGGGTAATTCACCCCTCCACTTT	CASTGGQGNSPLHF
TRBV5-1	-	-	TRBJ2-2	TGCGCCAGCACGGATTCTGGGGGGCCCGGGGAGCTGTTTTTT	CASTDSGGPGELFF
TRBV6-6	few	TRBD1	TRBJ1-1	TGTGCCAGCAGTTACTCGGGACAGGGGAACGCTGAAGCTTTCTTT	CASSYSGQGNAEAFF
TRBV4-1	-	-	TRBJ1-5	TGCGCCAGCAGCCAAGCTGGCGTGGGGGCGGGTCAGCCCCAGCATTTT	CASSQAGVGAGQPQHF
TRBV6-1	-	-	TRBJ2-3	TGTGCCAGCAGTGTGGGGGATACGCAGTATTTT	CASSVGDTQYF
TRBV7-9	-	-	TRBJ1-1	TGTGCCAGCAGCTTAGGTGAGAGGGTGAAGGCTTTCTTT	CASSLGERVKAFF